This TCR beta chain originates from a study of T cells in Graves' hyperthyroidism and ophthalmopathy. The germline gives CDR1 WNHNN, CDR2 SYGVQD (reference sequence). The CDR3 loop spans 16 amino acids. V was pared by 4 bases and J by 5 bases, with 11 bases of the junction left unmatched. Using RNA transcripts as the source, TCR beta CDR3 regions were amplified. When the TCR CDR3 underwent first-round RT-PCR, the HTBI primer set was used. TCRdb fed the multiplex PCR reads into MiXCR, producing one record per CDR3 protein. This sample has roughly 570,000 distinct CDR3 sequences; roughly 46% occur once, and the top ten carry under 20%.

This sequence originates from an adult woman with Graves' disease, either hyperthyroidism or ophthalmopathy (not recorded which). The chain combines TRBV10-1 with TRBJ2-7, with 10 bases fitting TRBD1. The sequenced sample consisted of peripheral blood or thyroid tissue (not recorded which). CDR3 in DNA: TGCGCCAGCAGTGCTAGCACCGGGACAGGGGACAACGAGCAGTACTTC. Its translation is CASSASTGTGDNEQYF.